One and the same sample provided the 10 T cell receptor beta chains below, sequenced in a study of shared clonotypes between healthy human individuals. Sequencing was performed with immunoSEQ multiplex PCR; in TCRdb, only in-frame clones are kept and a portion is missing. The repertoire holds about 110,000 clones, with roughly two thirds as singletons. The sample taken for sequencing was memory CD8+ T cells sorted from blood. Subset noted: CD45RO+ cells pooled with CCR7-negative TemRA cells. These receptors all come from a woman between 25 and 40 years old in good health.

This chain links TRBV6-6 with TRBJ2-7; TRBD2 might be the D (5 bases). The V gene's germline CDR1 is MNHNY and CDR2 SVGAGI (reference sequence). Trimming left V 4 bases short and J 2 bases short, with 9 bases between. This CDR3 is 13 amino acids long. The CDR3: CASSFDGTYEQYF. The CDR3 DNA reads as TGTGCCAGCAGTTTTGACGGGACCTACGAGCAGTACTTC.

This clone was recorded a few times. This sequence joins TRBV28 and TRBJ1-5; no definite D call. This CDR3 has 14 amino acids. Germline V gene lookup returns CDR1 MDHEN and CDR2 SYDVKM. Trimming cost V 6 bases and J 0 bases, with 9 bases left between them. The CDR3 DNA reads TGTGCCAGCAGAAACAGATTTAGCAATCAGCCCCAGCATTTT. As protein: CASRNRFSNQPQHF.

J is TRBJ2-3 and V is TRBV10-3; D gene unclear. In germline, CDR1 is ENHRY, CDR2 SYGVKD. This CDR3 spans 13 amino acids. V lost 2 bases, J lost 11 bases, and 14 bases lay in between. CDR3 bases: TGTGCCATCAGTGAGGGGAACCCCGTGGGGCAGTATTTT. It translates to CAISEGNPVGQYF.

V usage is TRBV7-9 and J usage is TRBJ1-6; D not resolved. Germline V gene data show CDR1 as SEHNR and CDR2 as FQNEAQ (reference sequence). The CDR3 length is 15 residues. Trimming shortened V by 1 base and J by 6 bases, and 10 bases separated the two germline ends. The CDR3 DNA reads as TGTGCCAGCAGCTTAGAAGGAGGCAGTAATTCACCCCTCCACTTT. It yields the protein CASSLEGGSNSPLHF.

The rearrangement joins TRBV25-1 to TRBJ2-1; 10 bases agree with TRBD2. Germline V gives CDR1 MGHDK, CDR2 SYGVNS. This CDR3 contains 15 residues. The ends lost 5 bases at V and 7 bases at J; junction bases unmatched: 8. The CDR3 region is CASSPAGGPSNEQFF. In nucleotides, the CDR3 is TGTGCCAGCAGTCCAGCGGGAGGGCCGTCGAATGAGCAGTTCTTC.

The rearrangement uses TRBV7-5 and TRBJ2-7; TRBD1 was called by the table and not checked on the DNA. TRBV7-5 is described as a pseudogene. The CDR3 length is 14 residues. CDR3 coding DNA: TGTGCCAGCAGCTTAGTGACAGGAGGCTACGAGCAGTACTTC. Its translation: CASSLVTGGYEQYF.

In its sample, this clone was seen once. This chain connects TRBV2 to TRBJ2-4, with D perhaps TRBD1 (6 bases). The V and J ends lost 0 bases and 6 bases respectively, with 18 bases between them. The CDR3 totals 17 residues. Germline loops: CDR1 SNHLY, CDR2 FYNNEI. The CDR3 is CASSEAETGTLRNIQYF. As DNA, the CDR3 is TGTGCCAGCAGTGAAGCCGAAACCGGGACACTGAGAAACATTCAGTACTTC. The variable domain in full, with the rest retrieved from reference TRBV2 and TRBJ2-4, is EPEVTQTPSHQVTQMGQEVILRCVPISNHLYFYWYRQILGQKVEFLVSFYNNEISEKSEIFDDQFSVERPDGSNFTLKIRSTKLEDSAMYFCASSEAETGTLRNIQYFGAGTRLSVL.

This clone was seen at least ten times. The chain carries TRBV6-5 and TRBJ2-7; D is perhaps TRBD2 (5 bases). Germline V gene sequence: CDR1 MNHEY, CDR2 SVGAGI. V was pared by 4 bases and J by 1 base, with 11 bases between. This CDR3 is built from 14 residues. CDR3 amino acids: CASSFDSESYEQYF. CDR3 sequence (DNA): TGTGCCAGCAGTTTTGATAGCGAGTCCTACGAGCAGTACTTC.

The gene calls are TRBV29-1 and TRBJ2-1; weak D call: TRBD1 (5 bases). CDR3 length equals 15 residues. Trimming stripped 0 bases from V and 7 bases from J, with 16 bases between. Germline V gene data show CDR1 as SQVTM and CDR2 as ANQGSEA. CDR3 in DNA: TGCAGCGTTGAAGATGGGGCCCTGGCTGGGAATGAGCAGTTCTTC. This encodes CSVEDGALAGNEQFF.

CDR3 loop: CASSPHGGYPSGANVLTF. CDR3 nucleotides: TGTGCCAGCAGCCCCCATGGGGGCTACCCCTCTGGGGCCAACGTCCTGACTTTC. This rearrangement joins TRBV7-8 to TRBJ2-6; possible D gene TRBD1, 6 bases. Looked up from germline, CDR1 is SGHVS and CDR2 is FQNEAQ. V lost 5 bases and J lost 0, with 17 bases in between. This CDR3 region has 18 residues.